The clone carrying this T cell receptor beta chain has only one observation. Its antigen is currently unknown. The CDR3 length is 15 residues. V was trimmed by 0 bases and J by 4 bases, leaving 13 bases between them. The germline V gene encodes CDR1 SGHNT and CDR2 YYREEE (reference sequence). The record originates from a study of a mutant IDH1 vaccine in newly diagnosed glioma. For the study at large: Patients were started on vaccination 4-6 weeks after radiotherapy alone, or with temozolomide cycles.

Here immunoSEQ multiplex PCR was the method, and the copy in TCRdb shows in-frame clones only, minus some. Of nearly 55,000 clones listed, around four fifths are singletons. Study results and caveats: Pseudoprogression seemed unrelated to changes in top peripheral T cell clonotypes.

The time point was: week 35, safety follow-up. What each vaccine dose contained was 300 ug of mutant IDH1 20-mer peptide, accompanied by topical imiquimod. The sample in question was PBMCs, obtained from a glioma patient whose treatment included an IDH1 peptide vaccine. The receptor's source is a woman aged 18-29 years with glioma. The chain has TRBV5-4 and TRBJ1-2; D gene uncertain. The CDR3, as DNA: TGTGCCAGCAGCTTGGGCCTTATCTGGGGCTATGGCTACACCTTC. It specifies CASSLGLIWGYGYTF.